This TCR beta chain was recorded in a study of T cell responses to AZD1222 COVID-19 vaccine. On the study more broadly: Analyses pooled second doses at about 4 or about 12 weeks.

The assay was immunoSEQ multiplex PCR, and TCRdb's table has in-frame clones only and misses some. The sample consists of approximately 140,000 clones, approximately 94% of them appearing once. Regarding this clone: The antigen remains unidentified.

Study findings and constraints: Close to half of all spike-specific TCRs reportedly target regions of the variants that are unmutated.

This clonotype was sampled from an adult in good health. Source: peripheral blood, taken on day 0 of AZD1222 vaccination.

The DNA for the CDR3 is TGTGCCAGCAGTGCTGACGGTGCGAGGGAAGCTTTCTTT. As protein: CASSADGAREAFF. This chain connects TRBV6-4 to TRBJ1-1; no reliable D call. The CDR3 has 13 residues. The V gene lost 4 bases and the J gene lost 8 bases, with 14 bases spanning the gap. Germline V CDR1 and CDR2: MRHNA, SNTAGT.